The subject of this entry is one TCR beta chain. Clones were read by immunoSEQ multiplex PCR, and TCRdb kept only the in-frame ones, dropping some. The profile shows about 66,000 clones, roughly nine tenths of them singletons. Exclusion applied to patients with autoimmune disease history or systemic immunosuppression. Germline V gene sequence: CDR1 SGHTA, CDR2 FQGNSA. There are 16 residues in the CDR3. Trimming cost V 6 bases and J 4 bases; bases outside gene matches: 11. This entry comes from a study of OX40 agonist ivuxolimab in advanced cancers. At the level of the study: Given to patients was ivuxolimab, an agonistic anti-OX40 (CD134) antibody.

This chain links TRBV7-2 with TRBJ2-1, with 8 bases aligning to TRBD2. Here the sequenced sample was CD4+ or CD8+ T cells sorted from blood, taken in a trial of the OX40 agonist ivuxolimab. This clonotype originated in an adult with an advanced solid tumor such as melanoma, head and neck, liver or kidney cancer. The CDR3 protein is CASSSHQGGGYNEQFF. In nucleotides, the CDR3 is TGTGCCAGCAGTTCCCACCAAGGCGGGGGGTACAATGAGCAGTTCTTC. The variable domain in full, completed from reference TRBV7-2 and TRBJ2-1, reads GAGVSQSPSNKVTEKGKDVELRCDPISGHTALYWYRQSLGQGLEFLIYFQGNSAPDKSGLPSDRFSAERTGGSVSTLTIQRTQQEDSAVYLCASSSHQGGGYNEQFFGPGTRLTVL.